This T cell receptor (beta chain) comes out of a study of shared clonotypes between healthy human individuals. Study-level information: The composition of the donors was a couple of women and a few men aged 18 to 49. The study's findings and limits: Naive subsets tended to show greater estimated richness than memory subsets.

CDR3 length: 11 residues. Germline CDR1 is SGHAT and CDR2 is FQDESV (reference sequence). Trimming took 2 bases from V and 7 from J, leaving 3 bases between them. As to this clone: The antigen is unknown.

Naive CD8 cells, CD45RO-negative and positively selected for CCR7, excluded terminally differentiated effector memory CD45RA+ cells. Donors comprised only Caucasian adults living in Nashville, Tennessee. Per sorted-subset replicate PCR, input was approximately 200 ng DNA, representing about 30,000 T cell genomes. The protocol was immunoSEQ multiplex PCR, while the TCRdb copy is restricted to in-frame clones and leaves out a portion. The data show roughly 2.1 million clones, with about 92% seen just once and 1.5% to 2% held by the top ten. This receptor was identified in a man aged 18 to 35 in good health. Some clones in this sample may be carry-over from other donors' samples. The chain employs TRBV11-1 and TRBJ2-4; D is ambiguous. Sequencing was carried out using naive CD8+ T cells from PBMCs. The CDR3 DNA follows: TGTGCCAGCAGCTTATCCAACATTCAGTACTTC. Residues: CASSLSNIQYF. Variable domain in full (rest from reference TRBV11-1 and TRBJ2-4): EAEVAQSPRYKITEKSQAVAFWCDPISGHATLYWYRQILGQGPELLVQFQDESVVDDSQLPKDRFSAERLKGVDSTLKIQPAELGDSAMYLCASSLSNIQYFGAGTRLSVL.